What follows is one T cell receptor beta chain and its context. The CDR3 is 16 residues long. The germline V gene has CDR1 SEHNR and CDR2 FQNEAQ (reference sequence). With 4 bases clipped from V and 2 bases from J, the junction kept 8 bases outside the gene matches. TCRdb ran MiXCR on the 5' RACE reads and lists one entry per CDR3 protein. The table has roughly 1.6 million distinct CDR3 sequences, about 31% seen once; the top ten hold approximately 0.25%. The data are from a study of identical twins. This clonotype was obtained from a newborn girl in good health. V usage is TRBV7-9 and J usage is TRBJ2-7, with 10 bases aligning to TRBD2. The source material was cord blood. CDR3 sequence (DNA): TGTGCCAGCAGCTCCTTTAGCGGGAGGAAGCCCTACGAGCAGTACTTC. It encodes CASSSFSGRKPYEQYF.